The rows below give T cell receptor beta chains drawn from one sample of a study of T cell repertoires in cytomegalovirus infection. TCRdb itself ran the reads through MiXCR, one entry per CDR3 protein. The top ten hold about 14% of the sample, which has 250,000 or so distinct CDR3 sequences, roughly 9.1% seen once. Sequenced: PBMCs. The receptors were gathered from a human donor in good health (CMV status not recorded). Some clones in this sample may be carry-over from other donors' samples. CDR3s include the opening cysteine and the closing phenylalanine or tryptophan. The D gene is left open where the match is weak. Clone size, where shown, is once, few, many, or a class for clones that have expanded.

many,TRBV20-1,TRBJ1-2,TRBD1,TGCAGTGCTAGCGCAGGGGGTCTACAAGCTAACTATGGCTACACCTTC,CSASAGGLQANYGYTF
.,TRBV14,TRBJ2-3,.,TGTGCCAGCAGCCAAGCCACGGTCCGCACAGATACGCAGTATTTT,CASSQATVRTDTQYF
.,TRBV3-1,TRBJ2-1,.,TGTGCCAGCAGCCCGCCGACGGGGGGCCCTCCGGAGCAGTTCTTC,CASSPPTGGPPEQFF
.,TRBV15,TRBJ2-1,.,TGTGCCATCAAGTCAGGCAGGGTTTTTGGGAATGAGCAGTTCTTC,CAIKSGRVFGNEQFF
.,TRBV29-1,TRBJ2-1,.,TGCAGCGTCTCAGGGGCCGGCTACAATGAGCAGTTCTTC,CSVSGAGYNEQFF
.,TRBV6-5,TRBJ1-5,.,TGTGCCAGCAGTTACTCCTCAGGGAGCAATCAGCCCCAGCATTTT,CASSYSSGSNQPQHF
many,TRBV7-2,TRBJ2-6,TRBD2,TGTGCCAGCAGCTTAAAAACGGGACTAGCGACTGGGGCCAACGTCCTGACTTTC,CASSLKTGLATGANVLTF
.,TRBV7-9,TRBJ2-1,.,TGTGCCAGCAGGCCAGGGGTAGCGCGCAATGAGCAGTTCTTC,CASRPGVARNEQFF
.,TRBV2,TRBJ2-5,TRBD2,TGTGCCAGCACGGGGGGGCCTCGCGAGACCCAGTACTTC,CASTGGPRETQYF
many,TRBV12-3/TRBV12-4,TRBJ1-2,TRBD1,TGTGCCAGCAGTCGTCGGACAGGGGGAAGTGGCTACACCTTC,CASSRRTGGSGYTF
many,TRBV4-3,TRBJ2-7,.,TGCGCCAGCAGCCAAGGAAATCAGGGGAGCTCCTACGAGCAGTACTTC,CASSQGNQGSSYEQYF
many,TRBV12-3/TRBV12-4,TRBJ1-3,.,TGTGCCAGCAGTCCCCTCCCGAGCTCTGGAAACACCATATATTTT,CASSPLPSSGNTIYF
few,TRBV5-1,TRBJ1-1,.,TGCGCCAGCTCGACGGTGGGCACTGAAGCTTTCTTT,CASSTVGTEAFF
.,TRBV18,TRBJ1-2,.,TGTGCCAGCTCATCCTACGAGGGTTATGGCTACACCTTC,CASSSYEGYGYTF
many,TRBV19,TRBJ1-1,.,TGTGCCAGTAGTATAGGAGGACGAATTGACACTGAAGCTTTCTTT,CASSIGGRIDTEAFF
many,TRBV7-3,TRBJ1-6,.,TGTGCCAGCAGCTTAAAAGCGCGTGGAGCAGGGACGGGGTCACCCCTCCACTTT,CASSLKARGAGTGSPLHF
many,TRBV2,TRBJ1-3,.,TGTGCCAGCATCTGGGACTCGCGAGGCACCATATATTTT,CASIWDSRGTIYF
many,TRBV7-2,TRBJ2-1,.,TGTGCCAGCCACTTATCACAGGCTTACAATGAGCAGTTCTTC,CASHLSQAYNEQFF
many,TRBV7-2,TRBJ1-2,.,TGTGCCAGCAGCTTAGGGGGGGCAGAATCTAACTATGGCTACACCTTC,CASSLGGAESNYGYTF
.,TRBV19,TRBJ1-2,.,TGTGCCAGTAGAGTAAGGACGGCTCCTAACTATGGCTACACCTTC,CASRVRTAPNYGYTF
.,TRBV20-1,TRBJ1-3,TRBD1,TGCAGTGCTAGTTCTCAGGGGGCGTCTGGAAACACCATATATTTT,CSASSQGASGNTIYF
many,TRBV11-3,TRBJ2-1,.,TGTGCCAGCAGCTTAGATCATCCCGGACTTACCTACAATGAGCAGTTCTTC,CASSLDHPGLTYNEQFF